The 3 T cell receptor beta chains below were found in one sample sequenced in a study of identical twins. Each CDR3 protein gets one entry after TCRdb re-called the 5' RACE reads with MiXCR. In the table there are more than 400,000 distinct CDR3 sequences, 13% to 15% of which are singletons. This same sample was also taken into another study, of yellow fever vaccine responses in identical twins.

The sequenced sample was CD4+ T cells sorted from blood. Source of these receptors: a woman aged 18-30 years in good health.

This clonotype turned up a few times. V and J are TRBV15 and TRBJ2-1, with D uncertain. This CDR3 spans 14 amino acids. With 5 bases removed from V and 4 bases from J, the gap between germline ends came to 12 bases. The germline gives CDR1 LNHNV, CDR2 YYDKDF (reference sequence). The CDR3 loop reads CATSPVSLYNEQFF. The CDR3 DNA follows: TGTGCCACCAGCCCCGTAAGTCTGTACAATGAGCAGTTCTTC.

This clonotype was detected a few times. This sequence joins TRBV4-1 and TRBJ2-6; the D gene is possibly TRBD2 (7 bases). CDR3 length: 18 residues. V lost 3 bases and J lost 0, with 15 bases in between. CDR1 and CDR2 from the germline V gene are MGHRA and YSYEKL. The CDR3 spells CASSHGGAESSGANVLTF. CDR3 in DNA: TGCGCCAGCAGCCATGGGGGGGCCGAGAGCTCTGGGGCCAACGTCCTGACTTTC.

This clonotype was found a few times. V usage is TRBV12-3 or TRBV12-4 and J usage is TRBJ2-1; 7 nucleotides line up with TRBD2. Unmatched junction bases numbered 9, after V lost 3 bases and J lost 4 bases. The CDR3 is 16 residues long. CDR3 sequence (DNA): TGTGCCAGCAGTTTTTCTTACGCGGGAGTGTACAATGAGCAGTTCTTC. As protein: CASSFSYAGVYNEQFF.